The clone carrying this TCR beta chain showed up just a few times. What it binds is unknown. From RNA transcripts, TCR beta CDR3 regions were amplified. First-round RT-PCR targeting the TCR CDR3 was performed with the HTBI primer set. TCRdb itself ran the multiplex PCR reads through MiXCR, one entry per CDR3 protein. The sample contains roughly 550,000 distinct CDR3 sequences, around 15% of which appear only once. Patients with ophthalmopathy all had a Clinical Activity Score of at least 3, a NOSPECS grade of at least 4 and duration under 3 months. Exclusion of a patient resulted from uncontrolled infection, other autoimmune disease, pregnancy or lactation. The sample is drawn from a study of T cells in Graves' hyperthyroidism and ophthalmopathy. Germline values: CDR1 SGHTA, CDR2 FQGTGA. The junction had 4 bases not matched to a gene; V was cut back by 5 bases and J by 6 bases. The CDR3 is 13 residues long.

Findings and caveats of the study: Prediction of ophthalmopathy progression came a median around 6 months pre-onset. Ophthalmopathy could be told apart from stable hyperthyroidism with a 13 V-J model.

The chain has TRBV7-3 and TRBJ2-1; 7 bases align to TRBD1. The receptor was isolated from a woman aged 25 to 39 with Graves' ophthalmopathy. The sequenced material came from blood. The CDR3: CASSPDRANEQFF. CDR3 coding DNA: TGTGCCAGCAGCCCAGACAGGGCCAATGAGCAGTTCTTC.